This T cell receptor beta chain derives from a study of cytomegalovirus exposure and HLA in healthy donors. The PCR employed 60 Vbeta primers together with 13 Jbeta primers. Measured with immunoSEQ multiplex PCR; TCRdb has only the in-frame clones, and not every one. Here the sample spans 150,000 to 200,000 clones, about three quarters being singletons. In nominal health when sampled, donors likely had unrecorded immune exposures nonetheless. Study findings and constraints: Despite most TCR sequences being rare, some public TCRs occurred in many donors. TCR beta V- and J-gene trimming was later associated with a missense DCLRE1C variant.

Regarding this clone: Its antigen remains unidentified.

Germline trimming cut 0 bases from V and 2 bases from J; bases unmatched to any gene: 3. The CDR3 runs to 15 residues. CDR1 is MNHEY, CDR2 SVGAGI, per germline. Specimen: PBMCs. This TCR was recovered from a woman aged 40 to 55 in good health and CMV-seropositive. The chain is built from TRBV6-5 and TRBJ2-7, with 8 positions matching TRBD1. The CDR3 DNA reads TGTGCCAGCAGTTACTCGGCAGGGGGCCCCTACGAGCAGTACTTC. It specifies CASSYSAGGPYEQYF.